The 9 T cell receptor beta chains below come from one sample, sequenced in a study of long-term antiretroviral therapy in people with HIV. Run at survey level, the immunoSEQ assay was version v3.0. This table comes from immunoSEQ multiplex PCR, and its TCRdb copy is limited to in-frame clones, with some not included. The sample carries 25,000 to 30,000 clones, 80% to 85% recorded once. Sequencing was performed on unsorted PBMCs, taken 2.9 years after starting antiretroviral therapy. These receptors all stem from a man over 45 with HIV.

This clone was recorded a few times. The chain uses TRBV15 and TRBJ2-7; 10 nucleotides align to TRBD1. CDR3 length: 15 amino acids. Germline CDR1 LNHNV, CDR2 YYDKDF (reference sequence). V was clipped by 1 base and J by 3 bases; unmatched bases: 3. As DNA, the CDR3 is TGTGCCACCAGCAGAGGGACAGGGGGGTTCTACGAGCAGTACTTC. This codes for CATSRGTGGFYEQYF.

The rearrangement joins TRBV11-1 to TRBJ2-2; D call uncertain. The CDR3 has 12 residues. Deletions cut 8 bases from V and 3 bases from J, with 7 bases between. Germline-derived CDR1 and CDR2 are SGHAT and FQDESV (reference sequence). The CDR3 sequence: CASGRDTGELFF. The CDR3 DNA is TGTGCCAGCGGACGGGACACCGGGGAGCTGTTTTTT.

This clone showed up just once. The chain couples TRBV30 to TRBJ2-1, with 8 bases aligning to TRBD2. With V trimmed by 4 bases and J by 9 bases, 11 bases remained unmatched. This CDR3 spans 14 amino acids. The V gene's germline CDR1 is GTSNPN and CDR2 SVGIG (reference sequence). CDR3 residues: CAWTAGGQFGEQFF. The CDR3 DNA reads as TGTGCCTGGACCGCGGGGGGCCAGTTTGGTGAGCAGTTCTTC.

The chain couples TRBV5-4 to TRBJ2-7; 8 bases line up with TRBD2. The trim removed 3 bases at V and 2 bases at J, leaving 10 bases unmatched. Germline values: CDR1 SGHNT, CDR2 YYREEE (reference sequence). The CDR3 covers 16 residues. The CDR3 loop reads CASSSATGGVPYEQYF. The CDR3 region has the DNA TGTGCCAGCAGCTCCGCTACGGGGGGGGTTCCCTACGAGCAGTACTTC.

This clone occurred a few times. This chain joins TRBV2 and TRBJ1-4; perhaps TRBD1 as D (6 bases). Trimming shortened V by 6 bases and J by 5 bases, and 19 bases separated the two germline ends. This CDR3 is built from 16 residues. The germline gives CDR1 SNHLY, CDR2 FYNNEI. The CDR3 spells CASRRGEGSPNEKLFF. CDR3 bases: TGTGCCAGCAGGAGGGGGGAGGGTAGCCCGAATGAAAAACTGTTTTTT.

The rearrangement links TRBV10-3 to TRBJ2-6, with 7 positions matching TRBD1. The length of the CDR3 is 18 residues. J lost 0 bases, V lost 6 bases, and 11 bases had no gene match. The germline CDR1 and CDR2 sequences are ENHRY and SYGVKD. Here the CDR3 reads CAIRSSEGASSGANVLTF. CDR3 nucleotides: TGTGCCATCAGGAGCAGTGAGGGGGCATCCTCTGGGGCCAACGTCCTGACTTTC.

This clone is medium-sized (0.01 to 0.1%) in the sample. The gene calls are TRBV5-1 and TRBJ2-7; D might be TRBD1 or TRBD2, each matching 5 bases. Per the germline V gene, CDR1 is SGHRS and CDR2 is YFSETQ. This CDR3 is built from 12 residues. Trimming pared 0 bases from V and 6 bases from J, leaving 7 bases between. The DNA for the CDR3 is TGCGCCAGCAGCTTGGCCGGGACCGAGCAGTACTTC. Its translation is CASSLAGTEQYF.

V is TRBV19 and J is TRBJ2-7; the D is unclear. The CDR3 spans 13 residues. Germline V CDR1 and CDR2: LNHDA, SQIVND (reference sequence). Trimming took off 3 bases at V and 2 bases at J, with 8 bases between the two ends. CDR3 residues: CASSMGQTYEQYF. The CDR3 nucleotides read TGTGCCAGTAGTATGGGCCAGACCTACGAGCAGTACTTC.

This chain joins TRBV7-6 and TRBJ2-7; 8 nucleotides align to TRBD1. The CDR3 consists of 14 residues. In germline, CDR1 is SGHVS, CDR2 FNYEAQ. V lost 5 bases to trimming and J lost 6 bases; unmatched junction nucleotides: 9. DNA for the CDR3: TGTGCCAGCAGCCCCGGGACAGGTTTCGGCGAGCAGTACTTC. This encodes CASSPGTGFGEQYF.